This TCR beta chain stems from a study of response to subunit inactivated influenza vaccine. Overall study findings and caveats: Authors suggested each seasonal flu vaccination may recruit only limited numbers of new T cells.

The germline gives CDR1 SGHVS, CDR2 FNYEAQ. The CDR3 sequence is 15 residues long. The junction had 9 bases not matched to a gene; V was cut back by 3 bases and J by 5 bases. TCRdb ran MiXCR on the RT-PCR reads and lists one entry per CDR3 protein. The profile shows 450,000 to 600,000 distinct CDR3 sequences, approximately 17% of them singletons. This clonotype was observed a few times. The antigen is not known. The chain joins TRBV7-6 to TRBJ2-5; 7 bases are shared with TRBD2. This clonotype was sampled from a man aged 45 to 75 who received an inactivated influenza vaccine. The sample here was CD4+ T cells sorted from PBMCs, taken about 23 months after vaccination. CDR3 residues: CASSLGTTIDETQYF. CDR3 DNA sequence: TGTGCCAGCAGCTTGGGGACTACCATCGACGAGACCCAGTACTTC. Full variable domain (rest looked up from reference TRBV7-6 and TRBJ2-5): GAGVSQSPRYKVTKRGQDVALRCDPISGHVSLYWYRQALGQGPEFLTYFNYEAQQDKSGLPNDRFSAERPEGSISTLTIQRTEQRDSAMYRCASSLGTTIDETQYFGPGTRLLVL.